What follows is one T cell receptor (beta chain) and its context. Germline CDR1 is LNHDA and CDR2 is SQIVND (reference sequence). The CDR3 loop spans 13 amino acids. V was shortened by 6 bases and J by 4 bases, with 12 bases between the two germline ends. The data were obtained in a study of blood T cell repertoires in COVID-19. Here immunoSEQ multiplex PCR was the method, and the copy in TCRdb shows in-frame clones only, minus some. The sample shows fewer than 150,000 clones, 84% of them seen only once. The sequencing sample was made of peripheral blood. The receptor was isolated from a woman over 75 in a cohort sampled during active or convalescent COVID-19. The chain joins TRBV19 to TRBJ1-2; D remains unclear. CDR3 in amino acids: CASRSGEGYGYTF. DNA of the CDR3: TGTGCCAGTAGGAGCGGGGAAGGCTATGGCTACACCTTC.